This T cell receptor (beta chain) comes out of a study of CD8+CD57+ T cells in acquired aplastic anemia (dated by TCRdb to between 2018 and 2020). About the investigation overall: A mean of about 3.2 ug of DNA, ranging from about 0.19 to 30 ug, was extracted from sorted CD4+ and CD8+ cells. An average of approximately 10 million reads for CD4+ cells and approximately 11 million reads for CD8+ cells was obtained from healthy donor samples. General findings and caveats noted by the study authors: Around 30 CD8+ CDR3 sequences were found in both patients and controls but appeared to be highly expressed in patients and within the immunodominant clones of the patients. CD8+ Simpson's diversity did not differ significantly between patients and healthy controls (P=0.060).

The sample holds many counts of this clonotype. Its antigen specificity is not known. No base-level quality is on record; no much larger clone is a single base apart. Looking up the germline V gene yields CDR1 ENHRY and CDR2 SYGVKD. For this chain, trimming is 1 base at the V end and 5 bases at the J end, and the number of junction bases without a gene match is 5. Taken from cysteine to phenylalanine, the CDR3 has 15 residues. Of the read, only the CDR3 DNA is kept; its 45 bases are in frame from base 1. Profiling of TCR beta VDJ combinations and CDR3 sequences used genomic DNA as the template. An Illumina HiSeq 2000 was the platform used for TCR repertoire sequencing. As for the authors' bioinformatics: TRBV/TRBJ rearrangement plots, CDR3 size and DJ length profiles, and Simpson's diversity index were used to assess repertoires. The most abundant DNA sequence in the deep sequencing data was defined as the immunodominant clone. CDR3 amino acid sequences were checked for sharing between subjects and were compared against published repertoires and the VDJdb database. TCRdb itself trimmed the public reads at Q25 with fastp, ran MiXCR and retained productive beta chains. Records with the same CDR3 protein are collapsed into one entry carrying the most frequent genes and DNA. What appears here as the V and J calls and clone size reflects TCRdb's work, not the paper's. In all, the sample holds 200,000 to 250,000 distinct CDR3 sequences, and approximately 35% of those were seen once. 1.1% of the sample is held by the ten biggest clonotypes.

The study deep-sequenced TCR repertoires of sorted CD4+ and CD8+ blood T cells from severe aplastic anemia patients and healthy subjects. Ficoll-Paque density gradient centrifugation was used to isolate peripheral blood mononuclear cells. Before DNA extraction, CD4+ and CD8+ T cells were sorted with FACS or magnetic beads. The sequence links TRBV10-3 to TRBJ2-1; 7 bases in the middle match TRBD1. Sequenced material: sorted CD4+, CD8+, or CD8+CD57+ T cells (not recorded which) from PBMCs. This TCR was sampled from a human donor in good health, serving as a control. The nucleotides read TGTGCCATCAGTGAGTGGGGACAGATAGACAATGAGCAGTTCTTC. Its product reads: CAISEWGQIDNEQFF.